A single sample is the source of the 26 T cell receptor beta chains below, sequenced in a study of cytotoxic CD8 clonotypes in ibrutinib-treated CLL. Produced via immunoSEQ multiplex PCR; TCRdb's table is partial and in-frame only. The sample has 130,000 to 150,000 clones; about 91% are singletons. This specimen was PBMCs, taken after 12 months of ibrutinib treatment. These receptors came from a human donor with chronic lymphocytic leukemia.

The rearrangement uses TRBV2 and TRBJ1-2; D remains ambiguous. V gave up 2 bases and J gave up 4 bases, with 11 bases separating them. CDR3 length: 14 amino acids. Germline CDR1 SNHLY, CDR2 FYNNEI. The CDR3 nucleotides are TGTGCCAGCAGTGAACGGAGGGAGTCCTATGGCTACACCTTC. Translated, it gives CASSERRESYGYTF.

The chain carries TRBV5-1 and TRBJ1-1; TRBD1 aligns across 8 bases. This CDR3 is 16 amino acids long. CDR1 is SGHRS, CDR2 YFSETQ, per germline. V lost 3 bases, J lost 3 bases, and 10 bases stayed unmatched. In DNA form, the CDR3 reads TGCGCCAGCAGCTCGAGACCAGGGGGCGCGGACACTGAAGCTTTCTTT. It codes for CASSSRPGGADTEAFF.

This clone appeared once. V gene TRBV5-4 combines with J gene TRBJ2-1, with TRBD1 matching 8 bases. CDR1 is SGHNT, CDR2 YYREEE, per germline (reference sequence). The CDR3 runs to 16 residues. The V and J ends lost 4 bases and 7 bases, in that order; junction bases with no gene match: 13. The CDR3 DNA reads as TGTGCCAGCAGCCTCGGCGCGGGACAGGTTCGAAATGAGCAGTTCTTC. Protein: CASSLGAGQVRNEQFF.

J is TRBJ2-3 and V is TRBV27; 8 positions match TRBD2. V shed 4 bases, J shed 4 bases, and the junction held 4 bases outside the gene matches. CDR1 is MNHEY, CDR2 SMNVEV, per germline (reference sequence). This CDR3 has 14 amino acids. CDR3 residues: CASSYSGIADTQYF. In DNA, the CDR3 is TGTGCCAGCAGTTATAGCGGGATTGCAGATACGCAGTATTTT.

The genes are TRBV23-1 and TRBJ1-5; D unclear. TRBV23-1 is noted as an ORF with a role that remains uncertain. The V end lost 3 bases, the J end lost 0 bases, and 12 bases lay between the germline ends. This CDR3 region has 16 residues. CDR3 nucleotide sequence: TGCGCCAGCAGTCAGCCGGAGGGAGTTAGCAATCAGCCCCAGCATTTT. It encodes CASSQPEGVSNQPQHF.

The genes are TRBV15 and TRBJ2-1; D may be TRBD2 (6 bases). Looked up from germline, CDR1 is LNHNV and CDR2 is YYDKDF (reference sequence). V shed 4 bases and J shed 2 bases, with 18 bases lying between them. The CDR3 has 17 residues. CDR3 nucleotides: TGTGCCACCAGCATCCTGGGGTTTGGCGGGGCCTACAATGAGCAGTTCTTC. Its protein product is CATSILGFGGAYNEQFF. Together with reference TRBV15 and TRBJ2-1, the CDR3 gives the full variable domain: DAMVIQNPRYQVTQFGKPVTLSCSQTLNHNVMYWYQQKSSQAPKLLFHYYDKDFNNEADTPDNFQSRRPNTSFCFLDIRSPGLGDTAMYLCATSILGFGGAYNEQFFGPGTRLTVL.

This sequence joins TRBV5-5 and TRBJ2-3, with TRBD2 as a possible D gene (6 bases). Germline CDR1 and CDR2: SGHKS and YYEKEE (reference sequence). This CDR3 region has 14 residues. The ends were cut back, 2 bases at V and 4 bases at J, with 11 bases in the middle. DNA for the CDR3: TGTGCCAGCAGCTTCGAAGGGAGGTCAGATACGCAGTATTTT. Encoded protein: CASSFEGRSDTQYF.

This clone was recorded only once. This chain joins TRBV7-2 and TRBJ1-5; 7 bases are a match to TRBD1. V lost 0 bases, J lost 0 bases, and 8 bases stayed unmatched. The length of the CDR3 is 18 residues. CDR1 SGHTA and CDR2 FQGNSA come from the germline V gene. The DNA of the CDR3 is TGTGCCAGCAGCTTAGCCCCTCCGGGACAGTATAGCAATCAGCCCCAGCATTTT. It translates to CASSLAPPGQYSNQPQHF.

This chain uses TRBV30 with TRBJ2-2, with 7 bases aligning to TRBD1. The CDR3 contains 12 residues. CDR1 is GTSNPN, CDR2 SVGIG, per germline (reference sequence). The J segment lost 6 bases and the V segment lost 5 bases, leaving 3 bases of the junction unmatched. The DNA of the CDR3 is TGTGCCTGGTTAAGGGGGCCCGGGGAGCTGTTTTTT. Translated: CAWLRGPGELFF.

This clone was detected only a few times. The J gene is TRBJ1-1, the V gene TRBV7-2; possible D gene TRBD1, 5 bases. The CDR3 contains 12 residues. The V and J ends lost 4 bases and 11 bases respectively, with 14 bases between them. Germline V gene lookup returns CDR1 SGHTA and CDR2 FQGNSA. CDR3 sequence reads: CASSYLGGRAFF. The CDR3 DNA is TGTGCCAGCAGCTACCTGGGGGGAAGGGCTTTCTTT.

This chain connects TRBV18 to TRBJ2-2, with TRBD1 matching 7 bases. This CDR3 contains 14 residues. J gave up 5 bases and V 1 base, and 1 base lay outside the gene matches. Germline V gene data show CDR1 as KGHSH and CDR2 as LQKENI. CDR3 in amino acids: CASSPQGATGELFF. The CDR3 DNA sequence: TGTGCCAGCTCACCACAGGGGGCAACCGGGGAGCTGTTTTTT.

This rearrangement joins TRBV27 to TRBJ2-1; 9 nucleotides agree with TRBD2. The length of the CDR3 is 16 residues. The V gene's germline CDR1 is MNHEY and CDR2 SMNVEV (reference sequence). Germline trimming cut 2 bases from V and 6 bases from J; bases unmatched to any gene: 8. The chain's CDR3 is CASSLVGAGGPNEQFF. The CDR3 DNA reads TGTGCCAGCAGTTTAGTGGGCGCGGGAGGGCCCAATGAGCAGTTCTTC.

The count of this clone is one. The gene calls are TRBV2 and TRBJ1-1; tentative D call: TRBD1 (5 bases). The CDR3 covers 15 residues. The V gene's germline CDR1 is SNHLY and CDR2 FYNNEI. Trimming stripped 6 bases from V and 3 bases from J, with 17 bases between. The CDR3, as DNA: TGTGCCAGCAGGAGACCCCAGGGCGCGGACACTGAAGCTTTCTTT. This translates into CASRRPQGADTEAFF.

This chain uses TRBV9 with TRBJ2-2; D is perhaps TRBD2 (6 bases). From germline, CDR1 is SGDLS and CDR2 YYNGEE. The V and J ends lost 3 bases and 3 bases respectively, with 15 bases between them. The CDR3 spans 16 residues. CDR3 protein: CASSGNSGTYTGELFF. CDR3 coding DNA: TGTGCCAGCAGCGGAAACTCCGGGACTTACACCGGGGAGCTGTTTTTT.

This chain uses TRBV29-1 with TRBJ2-3; D gene unclear. Trimming stripped 6 bases from V and 7 bases from J, with 11 bases between. Germline-derived CDR1 and CDR2 are SQVTM and ANQGSEA. The CDR3 sequence is 11 residues long. CDR3 DNA: TGCAGCGTATTGTTTTTAAATACGCAGTATTTT. Translating it yields CSVLFLNTQYF.

The chain is built from TRBV30 and TRBJ1-4, with D perhaps matching TRBD1 (6 bases). Trimming shortened V by 3 bases and J by 16 bases, and 15 bases separated the two germline ends. Germline V CDR1 and CDR2: GTSNPN, SVGIG (reference sequence). The CDR3 runs to 11 residues. CDR3 loop: CAWSGGGEGFF. The CDR3 bases are TGTGCCTGGAGCGGAGGGGGGGAAGGGTTTTTT.

The rearrangement joins TRBV7-2 to TRBJ2-7; either TRBD1 or TRBD2 may fit D (5 bases each). The V end lost 3 bases, the J end lost 0 bases, and 9 bases lay between the germline ends. Germline loops: CDR1 SGHTA, CDR2 FQGNSA. The CDR3 spans 14 residues. The CDR3 here is CASSFWGSSYEQYF. The CDR3 nucleotides are TGTGCCAGCAGCTTTTGGGGGAGCTCCTACGAGCAGTACTTC.

The gene calls are TRBV11-3 and TRBJ2-3; 16 bases are shared with TRBD2. After removal of 5 bases from V and 3 bases from J, the junction contained 8 bases not matched to a gene. The CDR3 has 18 amino acids. Germline V gene sequence: CDR1 SGHNT, CDR2 YENEEA. The CDR3 DNA reads as TGTGCCAGCAGCCCCGGGACTAGCGGGAGGGGGGATACAGATACGCAGTATTTT. Its protein product is CASSPGTSGRGDTDTQYF.

This clone has just one count. The chain uses TRBV27 and TRBJ2-7; D remains unclear. Germline loops: CDR1 MNHEY, CDR2 SMNVEV (reference sequence). The CDR3 extends over 12 amino acids. Trimming stripped 5 bases from V and 6 bases from J, with 11 bases between. CDR3 coding DNA: TGTGCCAGCAGTGGCTCTAAGCGCGAGCAGTACTTC. This encodes CASSGSKREQYF.

This chain connects TRBV2 to TRBJ2-7; a possible D gene is TRBD2 (7 bases). Trimming pared 6 bases from V and 6 bases from J, leaving 18 bases between. The CDR3 sequence is 14 residues long. Germline V gene sequence: CDR1 SNHLY, CDR2 FYNNEI. The CDR3 loop is CASRTGSSGSEQYF. CDR3 nucleotides: TGTGCCAGCAGGACAGGATCTAGCGGTAGCGAGCAGTACTTC.

The chain couples TRBV28 to TRBJ1-2, with D uncertain. This CDR3 comprises 13 residues. The ends were cut back, 6 bases at V and 4 bases at J, with 12 bases in the middle. CDR1 MDHEN and CDR2 SYDVKM come from the germline V gene. The CDR3 coding sequence is TGTGCCAGCAGCGTTCACAGATCCTATGGCTACACCTTC. Translation gives CASSVHRSYGYTF.

The rearrangement uses TRBV27 and TRBJ1-1, with 8 bases aligning to TRBD1. In germline, CDR1 is MNHEY, CDR2 SMNVEV (reference sequence). V gave up 5 bases and J gave up 4 bases; unmatched junction bases: 6. This CDR3 is 14 amino acids long. This CDR3 is CASSHGTGGTEAFF. Written as DNA, the CDR3 is TGTGCCAGCAGTCACGGGACAGGAGGCACTGAAGCTTTCTTT.

The V gene is TRBV25-1, the J gene TRBJ2-7; D might be TRBD1 (5 bases). V was clipped by 6 bases and J by 4 bases, with 16 bases between them. The CDR3 contains 14 residues. Germline-derived CDR1 and CDR2 are MGHDK and SYGVNS. The CDR3 loop is CASRDTLSAYEQYF. The CDR3 nucleotides read TGTGCCAGCAGGGACACACTCTCAGCTTACGAGCAGTACTTC.

This chain uses TRBV5-1 with TRBJ2-7; 11 nucleotides agree with TRBD2. With V trimmed by 5 bases and J by 1 base, 14 bases remained unmatched. CDR1 SGHRS and CDR2 YFSETQ come from the germline V gene. The CDR3 is made up of 18 amino acids. CDR3 sequence reads: CASRSSGLAEEISYEQYF. CDR3 nucleotide sequence: TGCGCCAGCAGATCGTCGGGACTAGCGGAAGAGATATCCTACGAGCAGTACTTC. The full variable domain, completed using reference TRBV5-1 and TRBJ2-7, is KAGVTQTPRYLIKTRGQQVTLSCSPISGHRSVSWYQQTPGQGLQFLFEYFSETQRNKGNFPGRFSGRQFSNSRSEMNVSTLELGDSALYLCASRSSGLAEEISYEQYFGPGTRLTVT.

A single count supports this clone. This rearrangement joins TRBV6-5 to TRBJ2-7, with D possibly matching TRBD2 (5 bases). Germline lookup yields CDR1 MNHEY and CDR2 SVGAGI. The CDR3 is 13 amino acids. V lost 7 bases and J lost 2, with 12 bases in between. Here the CDR3 reads CASKRTGTYEQYF. In nucleotides, the CDR3 is TGTGCCAGCAAACGAACCGGGACCTACGAGCAGTACTTC.

The chain couples TRBV13 to TRBJ2-7; D gene ambiguous. V gave up 4 bases and J gave up 4 bases, with 5 bases separating them. CDR3 length equals 11 residues. CDR1 PRHDT and CDR2 FYEKMQ come from the germline V gene (reference sequence). The CDR3 sequence: CASSSTYEQYF. CDR3 sequence (DNA): TGTGCCAGCAGCTCGACATACGAGCAGTACTTC.